Listed below are T cell receptor beta chains from one sample, sequenced in a study of shared clonotypes between healthy human individuals. Sequenced by immunoSEQ multiplex PCR; TCRdb stores in-frame clones only, minus some. The table lists some 2 million clones, just under 95% of them singletons. The sample consisted of naive CD8+ T cells sorted from blood. The receptors here all came from a man between 18 and 29 years old in good health. Both conserved end residues are trimmed from each CDR3. Fields, in order: CDR3 protein, clone size, V gene, J gene, CDR3 length. Clone size is given for some rows only: seen once, a few or many times, or a class if the clone is expanded.

ASSTGYTGELF	NA	TRBV7-9	TRBJ2-2	11
ASSEAGEEETQY	NA	TRBV6-1	TRBJ2-5	12
ASSQDVRVGYEQY	NA	TRBV4-3	TRBJ2-7	13
ASSGGGLAGYNEQF	NA	TRBV5-1	TRBJ2-1	14
ASRPGTAPRDAF	few	TRBV19	TRBJ1-1	12
ASSLGRSTEAF	NA	TRBV19	TRBJ1-1	11
ASSARETVNSPLH	NA	TRBV6-1	TRBJ1-6	13
ASSWTSDYEQY	NA	TRBV10-2	TRBJ2-7	11
ASSDGRYTDTQY	NA	TRBV10-1	TRBJ2-3	12
ASRDPANEQF	once	TRBV6-1	TRBJ2-1	10
ASTKSGYTDTQY	NA	TRBV7-8	TRBJ2-3	12
ASSYVRSDSSYEQY	NA	TRBV6-5	TRBJ2-7	14
ASSVFRDSYEQY	NA	TRBV9	TRBJ2-7	12
ASSPRQGNYEQY	NA	TRBV4-1	TRBJ2-7	12
ASSPMPGGEQF	NA	TRBV14	TRBJ2-1	11
ASSHRTEDFEKLF	NA	TRBV4-1	TRBJ1-4	13